A selection of T cell receptor beta chains follows, all from one sample in a study of vaccination and CD4 T cells after COVID-19. The antigens of these receptors remain unknown. Using its own MiXCR run on the PCR reads, TCRdb lists one record per CDR3 protein. Of some 17,000 distinct CDR3 sequences listed, roughly three fifths are singletons. This material consisted of CD4+ T cells from blood, cultured in vitro, taken after SARS-CoV-2 vaccination. The receptors stem from a human donor who had recovered from COVID-19. Each CDR3 is given with its conserved first and last residue. Fields, in order: J gene, clone size, D gene, V gene, CDR3 protein, CDR3 DNA. D genes are given only for firm matches. The size field is filled for only some rows; it gives once, few, many or a size class.

TRBJ1-5 - - TRBV15 CATSRDLSTPNQPQHF TGTGCCACCAGCAGAGATCTGTCGACACCCAATCAGCCCCAGCATTTT
TRBJ2-7 - - TRBV19 CASSAQGRLSYEQYF TGTGCCAGTAGTGCACAGGGAAGATTGTCCTACGAGCAGTACTTC
TRBJ2-5 - - TRBV5-5 CASSLVGRDQETQYF TGTGCCAGCAGCTTAGTCGGGCGAGACCAAGAGACCCAGTACTTC
TRBJ1-2 few - TRBV20-1 CSAREVTLYGYTF TGCAGTGCTAGAGAAGTCACACTATATGGCTACACCTTC
TRBJ2-1 - TRBD2 TRBV7-6 CASSLVTSGYNEQFF TGTGCCAGCAGCTTAGTAACTAGCGGCTACAATGAGCAGTTCTTC
TRBJ1-6 - - TRBV20-1 CSARAGVGSPLHF TGCAGTGCTAGAGCAGGAGTTGGTTCACCCCTCCACTTT
TRBJ1-2 few TRBD1 TRBV19 CASRTLQGTIAGYTF TGTGCCAGTAGAACCTTACAGGGGACGATCGCCGGCTACACCTTC
TRBJ1-1 once - TRBV7-9 CASSLFPTGLMNTEAFF TGTGCCAGCAGCTTATTTCCAACAGGGCTAATGAACACTGAAGCTTTCTTT
TRBJ1-5 - - TRBV7-8 CASSLYTSGRVLGQPQHF TGTGCCAGCAGCTTATATACGTCGGGCAGGGTCCTAGGGCAGCCCCAGCATTTT
TRBJ1-1 - TRBD1 TRBV29-1 CSGKKQGEVNTEAFF TGCAGCGGGAAGAAACAGGGGGAGGTGAACACTGAAGCTTTCTTT
TRBJ2-2 - - TRBV7-2 CASSLAPPGELFF TGTGCCAGCAGCTTAGCCCCCCCCGGGGAGCTGTTTTTT
TRBJ1-5 few - TRBV7-2 CASSLELGVRQPQHF TGTGCCAGCAGCTTAGAATTGGGGGTCCGACAGCCCCAGCATTTT
TRBJ2-7 - - TRBV6-2/TRBV6-3 CASRDIYSYEQYF TGTGCCAGCAGGGACATTTACTCCTACGAGCAGTACTTC
TRBJ2-1 - - TRBV7-2 CASSLAPPTLGNEQFF TGTGCCAGCAGCTTAGCGCCACCGACCCTCGGCAATGAGCAGTTCTTC
TRBJ1-5 few - TRBV19 CASSISGNQPQHF TGTGCCAGTAGTATCTCCGGGAATCAGCCCCAGCATTTT
TRBJ2-5 - TRBD2 TRBV5-1 CASSPAGGQETQYF TGCGCCAGCAGCCCTGCCGGGGGGCAAGAGACCCAGTACTTC
TRBJ2-7 - - TRBV6-2/TRBV6-3 CASSRRLQGRGPLEQYF TGCGCCAGCAGCCGGCGGTTACAGGGTAGAGGTCCCCTCGAGCAGTACTTC
TRBJ1-1 - - TRBV28 CASSYMGQGMNTEAFF TGTGCCAGCAGCTACATGGGCCAGGGAATGAACACTGAAGCTTTCTTT
TRBJ2-3 - - TRBV7-2 CASSLQVTSTDTQYF TGTGCCAGCAGCTTACAGGTTACTAGCACAGATACGCAGTATTTT
TRBJ1-1 - - TRBV29-1 CSVERAENTEAFF TGCAGCGTTGAGAGGGCGGAAAACACTGAAGCTTTCTTT
TRBJ1-3 few - TRBV7-2 CASSLVGIGSGNTIYF TGTGCCAGCAGCTTAGTAGGCATCGGATCTGGAAACACCATATATTTT
TRBJ2-2 - TRBD2 TRBV28 CASSRQLAGVRRELFF TGTGCCAGCAGCCGTCAACTAGCGGGAGTGCGTCGGGAGCTGTTTTTT
TRBJ2-3 - TRBD1 TRBV20-1 CSARVTGGQDTQYF TGCAGTGCTAGAGTCACAGGGGGCCAAGATACGCAGTATTTT
TRBJ2-6 - - TRBV7-2 CASSTRRDSGANVLTF TGTGCCAGCAGCACTCGACGGGACTCTGGGGCCAACGTCCTGACTTTC
TRBJ2-5 - TRBD2 TRBV7-2 CASSIPGPGLAGGYQETQYF TGTGCCAGCAGCATACCAGGACCGGGACTAGCGGGGGGGTACCAAGAGACCCAGTACTTC
TRBJ2-5 - - TRBV10-3 CAMAGAGHQETQYF TGTGCCATGGCGGGGGCGGGGCACCAAGAGACCCAGTACTTC
TRBJ1-1 few - TRBV6-1 CASSDGGEAFF TGTGCCAGCAGTGATGGGGGTGAAGCTTTCTTT
TRBJ1-2 - TRBD1 TRBV28 CASRTGTYGYTF TGTGCCAGCAGGACAGGGACCTATGGCTACACCTTC
TRBJ2-3 - - TRBV20-1 CSARGPQPTDTQYF TGCAGTGCTAGAGGCCCCCAACCCACAGATACGCAGTATTTT
TRBJ1-1 - - TRBV19 CASSVRGVAEAFF TGTGCCAGTAGTGTCAGGGGAGTCGCTGAAGCTTTCTTT
TRBJ1-1 - TRBD1 TRBV6-1 CASRPGTGGVNTEAFF TGTGCCAGCAGACCCGGGACAGGGGGCGTGAACACTGAAGCTTTCTTT
TRBJ1-1 once TRBD1 TRBV7-8 CASSLPGAGGLFGAEAFF TGTGCCAGCAGCTTACCTGGGGCAGGGGGCTTATTTGGCGCTGAAGCTTTCTTT
TRBJ1-5 - TRBD1 TRBV29-1 CSATSDRELGSQHF TGCAGCGCAACGTCAGACAGGGAACTGGGGTCCCAGCATTTT
TRBJ2-7 - - TRBV20-1 CSAEKQDAAYEQYF TGCAGTGCTGAAAAACAGGATGCGGCTTACGAGCAGTACTTC
TRBJ1-6 few - TRBV4-3 CASSLMDSNNSPLHF TGCGCCAGCAGCCTTATGGACAGTAATAATTCACCCCTCCACTTT
TRBJ1-2 once TRBD1 TRBV5-6 CASSRGQGDLYGYTF TGTGCCAGCAGCCGGGGGCAGGGGGACCTCTATGGCTACACCTTC
TRBJ1-2 - - TRBV23-1 CASSQSRAAYGYTF TGCGCCAGCAGTCAATCGCGGGCAGCTTATGGCTACACCTTC
TRBJ1-1 - - TRBV20-1 CSAKYRSGTEAFF TGCAGTGCTAAATACCGCTCGGGGACTGAAGCTTTCTTT
TRBJ2-6 few - TRBV7-2 CASSFPGANVLTF TGTGCCAGCAGCTTCCCCGGGGCCAACGTCCTGACTTTC
TRBJ2-3 - TRBD1 TRBV20-1 CSANPGQGSTDTQYF TGCAGTGCGAACCCGGGACAGGGGAGCACAGATACGCAGTATTTT
TRBJ1-1 - TRBD1 TRBV7-9 CASRFTGVGFTEAFF TGTGCCAGCAGATTCACAGGGGTTGGTTTCACTGAAGCTTTCTTT
TRBJ1-2 - TRBD1 TRBV5-4 CASSPRLTGAHYGYTF TGTGCCAGCAGCCCCCGTCTGACAGGGGCTCACTATGGCTACACCTTC
TRBJ1-5 few - TRBV27 CASRDNSNQPQHF TGTGCCAGCAGGGACAATAGCAATCAGCCCCAGCATTTT
TRBJ2-7 - TRBD2 TRBV5-3 CASSVGELRLAGGEQYF TGTGCCAGCAGCGTGGGAGAACTGAGGCTAGCGGGCGGCGAGCAGTACTTC
TRBJ2-1 - TRBD2 TRBV19 CASSIGLTSAQVNEQFF TGTGCCAGTAGTATAGGGCTTACTAGCGCACAAGTCAATGAGCAGTTCTTC
TRBJ1-5 few TRBD1 TRBV6-2/TRBV6-3 CASSFRGPVQPQHF TGTGCCAGCAGTTTCAGGGGGCCGGTTCAGCCCCAGCATTTT
TRBJ2-7 - TRBD2 TRBV7-7 CASSYGTSGIYEQYF TGTGCCAGCAGCTATGGGACTAGCGGGATCTACGAGCAGTACTTC
TRBJ1-6 few - TRBV20-1 CSARDAPLHF TGCAGTGCCAGAGATGCGCCCCTCCACTTT
TRBJ2-1 - TRBD1 TRBV7-2 CASSLGQGNYNEQFF TGTGCCAGCAGCCTCGGACAGGGGAATTACAATGAGCAGTTCTTC
TRBJ1-6 few - TRBV27 CASSRVSYNSPLHF TGTGCCAGCAGCAGGGTGTCCTATAATTCACCCCTCCACTTT
TRBJ1-5 few - TRBV7-2 CASSLVGRGGNQPQHF TGTGCCAGCAGCTTAGTGGGCAGGGGAGGCAATCAGCCCCAGCATTTT
TRBJ1-2 few TRBD1 TRBV5-8 CASSLETGSSYGYTF TGTGCCAGCAGCCTGGAGACAGGGTCTAGCTATGGCTACACCTTC
TRBJ2-7 - - TRBV4-2 CASSQDAGPYEQYF TGTGCCAGCAGCCAAGACGCCGGTCCCTACGAGCAGTACTTC